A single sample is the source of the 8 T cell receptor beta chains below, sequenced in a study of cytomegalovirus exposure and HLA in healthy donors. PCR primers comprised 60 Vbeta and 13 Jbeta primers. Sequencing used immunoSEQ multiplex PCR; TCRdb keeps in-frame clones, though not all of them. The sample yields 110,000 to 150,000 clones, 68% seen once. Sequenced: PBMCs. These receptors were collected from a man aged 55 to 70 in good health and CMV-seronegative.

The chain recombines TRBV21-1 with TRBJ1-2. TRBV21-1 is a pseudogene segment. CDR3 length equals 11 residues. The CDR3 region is CASSNRYGYTF. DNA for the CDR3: TGTGCCAGCAGCAACCGCTATGGCTACACCTTC.

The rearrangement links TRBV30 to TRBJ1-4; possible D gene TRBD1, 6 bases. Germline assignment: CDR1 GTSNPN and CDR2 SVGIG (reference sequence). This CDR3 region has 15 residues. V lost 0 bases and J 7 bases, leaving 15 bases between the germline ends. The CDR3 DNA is TGTGCCTGGAGTGTAAGTGGTCTCAGGGGTGAAAAACTGTTTTTT. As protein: CAWSVSGLRGEKLFF.

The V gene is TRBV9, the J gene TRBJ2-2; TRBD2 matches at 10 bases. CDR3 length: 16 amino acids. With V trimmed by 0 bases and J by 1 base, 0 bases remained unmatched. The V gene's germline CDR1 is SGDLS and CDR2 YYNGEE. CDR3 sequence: CASSVGLAGNTGELFF. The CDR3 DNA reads TGTGCCAGCAGCGTAGGACTAGCGGGGAACACCGGGGAGCTGTTTTTT.

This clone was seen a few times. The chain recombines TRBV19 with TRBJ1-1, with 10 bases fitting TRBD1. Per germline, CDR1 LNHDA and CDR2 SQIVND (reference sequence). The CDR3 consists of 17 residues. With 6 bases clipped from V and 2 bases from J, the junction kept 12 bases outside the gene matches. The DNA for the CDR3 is TGTGCCAGTAGAGCCCCGGGACAGGGGATTATCAACACTGAAGCTTTCTTT. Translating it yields CASRAPGQGIINTEAFF.

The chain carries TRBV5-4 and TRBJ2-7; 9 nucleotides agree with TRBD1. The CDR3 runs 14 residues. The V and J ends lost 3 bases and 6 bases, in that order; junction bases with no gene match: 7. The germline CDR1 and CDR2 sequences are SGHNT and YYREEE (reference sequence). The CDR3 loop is CASSSDRGWGEQYF. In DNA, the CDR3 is TGTGCCAGCAGCTCGGACAGGGGCTGGGGCGAGCAGTACTTC.

CDR3 residues: CASSLGTYEQYF. The CDR3 region has the DNA TGCGCCAGCAGCTTGGGTACCTACGAGCAGTACTTC. This rearrangement joins TRBV5-1 to TRBJ2-7; D is unclear. Germline V gene data show CDR1 as SGHRS and CDR2 as YFSETQ. The CDR3 has 12 amino acids. The germline V and J ends were trimmed by 0 bases and 2 bases, with 3 bases remaining between them.

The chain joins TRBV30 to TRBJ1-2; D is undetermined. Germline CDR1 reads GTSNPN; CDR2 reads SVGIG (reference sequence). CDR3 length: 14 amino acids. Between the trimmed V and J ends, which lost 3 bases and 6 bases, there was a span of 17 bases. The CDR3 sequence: CAWRQLIGSDGYTF. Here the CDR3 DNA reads TGTGCCTGGAGACAGCTAATTGGTTCAGATGGCTACACCTTC.

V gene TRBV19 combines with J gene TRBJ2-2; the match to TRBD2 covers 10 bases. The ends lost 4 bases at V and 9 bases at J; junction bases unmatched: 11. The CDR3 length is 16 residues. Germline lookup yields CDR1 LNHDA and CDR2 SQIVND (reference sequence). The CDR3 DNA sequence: TGTGCCAGTAGTACCCCTAGCGGGAGTTTAGGATGGGAGCTGTTTTTT. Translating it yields CASSTPSGSLGWELFF.